The 20 T cell receptor beta chains listed next were all sequenced from one sample in a study of OX40 agonist ivuxolimab in advanced cancers. The method was immunoSEQ multiplex PCR; TCRdb's version includes in-frame clones alone and lacks a portion of them. The table includes some 130,000 clones, 75% to 95% detected once. This material consisted of CD4+ or CD8+ T cells sorted from blood, taken in a trial of the OX40 agonist ivuxolimab. These TCRs come from an adult with an advanced solid tumor such as melanoma, head and neck, liver or kidney cancer.

V gene TRBV28 combines with J gene TRBJ1-1, with D uncertain. CDR3 length: 13 residues. The germline V and J ends were trimmed by 4 bases and 4 bases, with 10 bases remaining between them. Germline loops: CDR1 MDHEN, CDR2 SYDVKM. The CDR3 DNA reads TGTGCCAGCAGTTCTGCGGATGGCACTGAAGCTTTCTTT. It specifies CASSSADGTEAFF.

This clone was observed a few times. The chain employs TRBV10-3 and TRBJ1-1; D is uncertain. The length of the CDR3 is 11 residues. CDR1 and CDR2 from the germline V gene are ENHRY and SYGVKD. V dropped 5 bases and J dropped 6 bases, with 7 bases sitting between them. The CDR3 region is CAISIGSEAFF. The CDR3, as DNA: TGTGCCATCAGTATAGGTTCTGAAGCTTTCTTT.

The chain combines TRBV30 with TRBJ1-5; D gene unclear. The germline V gene has CDR1 GTSNPN and CDR2 SVGIG (reference sequence). The CDR3 consists of 13 residues. V was shortened by 1 base and J by 3 bases, with 7 bases between the two germline ends. The CDR3 DNA sequence: TGTGCCTGGAGTGCCCCGTACAATCAGCCCCAGCATTTT. Encoded protein: CAWSAPYNQPQHF.

The chain's CDR3 is CASSLEQGQGRITQYF. DNA for the CDR3: TGTGCCAGCAGCTTAGAACAGGGACAGGGCCGGATTACCCAGTACTTC. The J gene is TRBJ2-5, the V gene TRBV7-2, with 9 bases that match TRBD1. The CDR3 sequence is 16 residues long. Trimming removed 1 base from V and 8 bases from J; junction bases left unmatched: 11. Germline V gene data show CDR1 as SGHTA and CDR2 as FQGNSA.

This clone is a singleton in its sample. V and J are TRBV29-1 and TRBJ1-1; maybe TRBD1 (6 bases). V was clipped by 1 base and J by 4 bases, with 13 bases between them. The CDR3 loop spans 14 amino acids. The germline V gene encodes CDR1 SQVTM and CDR2 ANQGSEA. The CDR3, as DNA: TGCAGCGTTGAAGGGGGTCAGGGGTCCACTGAAGCTTTCTTT. The encoded protein is CSVEGGQGSTEAFF.

The rearrangement uses TRBV28 and TRBJ2-7; 12 bases line up with TRBD2. Germline CDR1 is MDHEN and CDR2 is SYDVKM. The CDR3 loop spans 16 amino acids. Trimming cost V 5 bases and J 2 bases; bases outside gene matches: 7. The CDR3 loop reads CASSPWTSGATYEQYF. CDR3 DNA: TGTGCCAGCAGTCCCTGGACTAGCGGGGCTACCTACGAGCAGTACTTC.

The CDR3 region has the DNA TGCAGCATTAGTACTAGCGGAACGAGCACAGATACGCAGTATTTT. Translated: CSISTSGTSTDTQYF. This rearrangement joins TRBV29-1 to TRBJ2-3; 8 bases agree with TRBD2. The CDR3 consists of 15 residues. The ends lost 8 bases at V and 0 bases at J; junction bases unmatched: 10. Germline values: CDR1 SQVTM, CDR2 ANQGSEA.

The V call is TRBV7-2, the J call TRBJ2-3; 8 bases line up with TRBD2. Germline CDR1 SGHTA, CDR2 FQGNSA. This CDR3 comprises 15 residues. After removal of 7 bases from V and 4 bases from J, the junction contained 10 bases not matched to a gene. The CDR3 loop is CASTERAGGADTQYF. CDR3 sequence (DNA): TGTGCCAGCACCGAGAGGGCGGGGGGCGCAGATACGCAGTATTTT.

The CDR3 region has the DNA TGTGCCAGCAGCTTACTCGTAACCAACACTGAAGCTTTCTTT. It translates to CASSLLVTNTEAFF. This chain joins TRBV7-6 and TRBJ1-1; D ambiguous. From germline, CDR1 is SGHVS and CDR2 FNYEAQ. The CDR3 sequence is 14 residues long. Between the trimmed V and J ends, which lost 2 bases and 2 bases, there was a span of 9 bases.

This chain connects TRBV10-3 to TRBJ2-7; 7 nucleotides line up with TRBD1. CDR1 and CDR2 (germline): ENHRY, SYGVKD. V was clipped by 6 bases and J by 4 bases; unmatched bases: 6. The length of the CDR3 is 13 residues. In nucleotides, the CDR3 is TGTGCCATCAGGGGGGACAGTCCGTACGAGCAGTACTTC. This codes for CAIRGDSPYEQYF.

J is TRBJ1-5 and V is TRBV29-1, with a possible D match to TRBD1 (5 bases). The CDR3 totals 13 residues. Trimming pared 5 bases from V and 4 bases from J, leaving 12 bases between. In germline, CDR1 is SQVTM, CDR2 ANQGSEA. The CDR3 loop is CSVSGGFNQPQHF. The DNA of the CDR3 is TGCAGCGTTTCCGGGGGTTTTAATCAGCCCCAGCATTTT.

CDR3 nucleotide sequence: TGCGCCAGCAGCCAAGAGGGACGCTACACCTTC. This codes for CASSQEGRYTF. The genes are TRBV4-3 and TRBJ1-2, with D perhaps TRBD1 (5 bases). Germline V gene sequence: CDR1 LGHNA, CDR2 YSLEER. V dropped 0 bases and J dropped 9 bases, with 5 bases sitting between them. CDR3 length equals 11 residues.

This chain joins TRBV28 and TRBJ2-5; no firm D call. The J call is in doubt because the DNA end fits TRBJ2-7 better. Germline V gives CDR1 MDHEN, CDR2 SYDVKM. This CDR3 comprises 16 residues. CDR3 loop: CASSLKVINLLSEQYF. The CDR3 nucleotides are TGTGCCAGCAGTTTAAAAGTAATTAATTTGTTGTCCGAGCAGTACTTC.

V is TRBV29-1 and J is TRBJ2-7; 7 positions match TRBD1. The CDR3 totals 15 residues. V lost 7 bases, J lost 2 bases, and 14 bases stayed unmatched. Germline V lookup: CDR1 SQVTM, CDR2 ANQGSEA. CDR3 sequence: CSGGETGQVPYEQYF. CDR3 sequence (DNA): TGCAGCGGGGGAGAAACAGGACAGGTCCCCTACGAGCAGTACTTC.

V and J are TRBV7-2 and TRBJ2-2, with D uncertain. V dropped 7 bases and J dropped 4 bases, with 7 bases sitting between them. This CDR3 has 12 residues. Germline V gene data show CDR1 as SGHTA and CDR2 as FQGNSA. The CDR3 loop is CASKWVTGELFF. The CDR3 coding sequence is TGTGCCAGCAAATGGGTCACCGGGGAGCTGTTTTTT.

The chain combines TRBV5-1 with TRBJ1-2; TRBD1 aligns across 7 bases. The CDR3 length is 16 residues. After removal of 2 bases from V and 4 bases from J, the junction contained 11 bases not matched to a gene. The germline V gene has CDR1 SGHRS and CDR2 YFSETQ. CDR3 protein: CASSFRTGDLRYGYTF. The CDR3 DNA reads as TGCGCCAGCAGCTTCCGGACAGGCGATCTCCGCTATGGCTACACCTTC.

The chain carries TRBV4-3 and TRBJ2-1; 9 bases agree with TRBD2. In germline, CDR1 is LGHNA, CDR2 YSLEER. Trimming took 1 base from V and 3 from J; bases not matched to a gene: 10. The CDR3 has 18 residues. The DNA for the CDR3 is TGCGCCAGCAGCCAAGGTTCCTCCGGGACTAGCTTCTACAATGAGCAGTTCTTC. Amino acids: CASSQGSSGTSFYNEQFF.

The chain has TRBV19 and TRBJ1-2, with 11 bases matching TRBD1. J was trimmed by 2 bases and V by 7 bases; bases with no gene match: 6. The CDR3 contains 15 residues. Germline V gives CDR1 LNHDA, CDR2 SQIVND (reference sequence). DNA for the CDR3: TGTGCCAGTAACAACGGACAGGGGGCCAACTATGGCTACACCTTC. As protein: CASNNGQGANYGYTF.

This rearrangement joins TRBV5-6 to TRBJ1-5; D gene uncertain. From germline, CDR1 is SGHDT and CDR2 YYEEEE. V shed 1 base and J shed 4 bases, with 12 bases lying between them. This CDR3 is 15 amino acids long. CDR3 region: CASSLRGGSNQPQHF. CDR3 nucleotide sequence: TGTGCCAGCAGCTTGCGAGGAGGTTCTAATCAGCCCCAGCATTTT.

The rearrangement links TRBV7-2 to TRBJ2-7; 9 bases map to TRBD1. Germline loops: CDR1 SGHTA, CDR2 FQGNSA. The CDR3 consists of 14 residues. Trimming cost V 3 bases and J 4 bases; bases outside gene matches: 4. The CDR3 loop is CASSFGTGKYEQYF. CDR3 sequence (DNA): TGTGCCAGCAGCTTCGGGACAGGGAAATACGAGCAGTACTTC. The full variable domain, its missing parts supplied by reference TRBV7-2 and TRBJ2-7, is GAGVSQSPSNKVTEKGKDVELRCDPISGHTALYWYRQSLGQGLEFLIYFQGNSAPDKSGLPSDRFSAERTGGSVSTLTIQRTQQEDSAVYLCASSFGTGKYEQYFGPGTRLTVT.